The sample holds many counts of the clone carrying this T cell receptor beta chain. Its specificity is not known. This record belongs to a study of T-cell reconstitution after alpha-beta-depleted transplantation in children. Unique molecular identifiers were incorporated when the TCRbeta library was constructed. One entry per CDR3 protein, called by TCRdb with MiXCR from the PCR reads. The table lists hundreds of thousands of distinct CDR3 sequences, over 9.5% of them singletons, with just over 2% in the top ten. V was cut by 0 bases and J by 7 bases, with 22 bases left in between. CDR3 length: 17 residues. Germline CDR1 is LGHNA and CDR2 is YNFKEQ. Notes on the study in general: Surviving recipient T cells and thymic progenitors underlay high day-60 TCRbeta diversity in some patients. Hyperexpanded clones declined; after one year, newly produced T cells mostly supplied diversity.

The TCR originated in a child between 2 and 9 years old with inherited bone marrow failure, due to receive a stem cell transplant. Material: PBMCs, obtained before TCRalphabeta/CD19-depleted stem cell transplant. J is TRBJ2-7 and V is TRBV4-2; TRBD1 might be the D (7 bases). The CDR3 DNA sequence: TGTGCCAGCAGCCAAGATTCTTCTCAGGGGGAGGCTAAAGAGCAGTACTTC. Amino acid sequence: CASSQDSSQGEAKEQYF.